The rows below give T cell receptor beta chains drawn from one sample of a study of response to subunit inactivated influenza vaccine. TCRdb ran MiXCR on the RT-PCR reads and lists one entry per CDR3 protein. The sample contains 150,000 to 200,000 distinct CDR3 sequences, 10% to 15% of which appear only once. The same data also went into a second study, on T cells expressing NK-cell markers.

Specimen: CD8+ T cells sorted from PBMCs, collected 11 to 12 days after vaccination. These receptors all come from a man in his fifties who received an inactivated influenza vaccine. Each CDR3 is given with its conserved first and last residue. The D gene is left open where the match is weak. A clone size is listed for some rows: how often the clone was seen (once, few, many), or a class if it is expanded.

clone size: -
D gene: -
V gene: TRBV27
J gene: TRBJ2-7
CDR3 protein: CASSLSTGYTYEQYF
CDR3 DNA: TGTGCCAGCAGTTTATCGACAGGATACACCTACGAGCAGTACTTC

clone size: many
D gene: -
V gene: TRBV7-8
J gene: TRBJ2-2
CDR3 protein: CASSLTVGGSGELFF
CDR3 DNA: TGTGCCAGCAGCTTGACAGTCGGGGGCTCCGGGGAGCTGTTTTTT

clone size: -
D gene: TRBD1
V gene: TRBV20-1
J gene: TRBJ2-7
CDR3 protein: CSATDRGPYEQYF
CDR3 DNA: TGCAGTGCGACCGACAGGGGTCCCTACGAGCAGTACTTC

clone size: -
D gene: -
V gene: TRBV28
J gene: TRBJ2-1
CDR3 protein: CASGSPGLLWGEQFF
CDR3 DNA: TGTGCCAGCGGATCCCCGGGACTTCTGTGGGGTGAGCAGTTCTTC

clone size: few
D gene: -
V gene: TRBV24-1
J gene: TRBJ2-5
CDR3 protein: CATSDGLGAETQYF
CDR3 DNA: TGTGCCACCAGTGATGGATTGGGGGCAGAGACCCAGTACTTC

clone size: -
D gene: TRBD2
V gene: TRBV7-8
J gene: TRBJ2-7
CDR3 protein: CASSSSGGNHYEQYF
CDR3 DNA: TGTGCCAGCAGCTCGTCGGGAGGGAACCACTACGAGCAGTACTTC

clone size: -
D gene: -
V gene: TRBV5-6
J gene: TRBJ2-1
CDR3 protein: CASSPGLFCNEQFF
CDR3 DNA: TGTGCCAGCAGCCCCGGCCTTTTCTGCAATGAGCAGTTCTTC

clone size: few
D gene: TRBD2
V gene: TRBV11-2
J gene: TRBJ2-7
CDR3 protein: CASSGAGASWYEQYF
CDR3 DNA: TGTGCCAGCAGTGGAGCGGGAGCGTCGTGGTACGAGCAGTACTTC

clone size: -
D gene: -
V gene: TRBV14
J gene: TRBJ2-7
CDR3 protein: CASSQGLGTGYEQYF
CDR3 DNA: TGTGCCAGCAGCCAAGGGTTGGGTACAGGCTACGAGCAGTACTTC

clone size: -
D gene: TRBD2
V gene: TRBV19
J gene: TRBJ2-1
CDR3 protein: CASSYRTSGFYNEQFF
CDR3 DNA: TGTGCCAGTAGTTATAGGACTAGCGGTTTCTACAATGAGCAGTTCTTC

clone size: few
D gene: TRBD2
V gene: TRBV7-2
J gene: TRBJ2-3
CDR3 protein: CASSLAELAVYTDTQYF
CDR3 DNA: TGTGCCAGCAGCTTAGCGGAACTAGCGGTCTACACAGATACGCAGTATTTT

clone size: few
D gene: TRBD2
V gene: TRBV5-5
J gene: TRBJ2-7
CDR3 protein: CASSLRLAESSYEQYF
CDR3 DNA: TGTGCCAGCAGCTTAAGACTAGCGGAGAGCTCCTACGAGCAGTACTTC

clone size: -
D gene: -
V gene: TRBV6-5
J gene: TRBJ2-6
CDR3 protein: CASSYSSLTGANVLTF
CDR3 DNA: TGTGCCAGCAGTTACTCGAGTCTTACTGGGGCCAACGTCCTGACTTTC

clone size: many
D gene: TRBD1
V gene: TRBV29-1
J gene: TRBJ2-3
CDR3 protein: CSVEDFDRVTDTQYF
CDR3 DNA: TGCAGCGTTGAAGACTTCGACAGGGTCACAGATACGCAGTATTTT

clone size: -
D gene: -
V gene: TRBV20-1
J gene: TRBJ2-2
CDR3 protein: CSANPYRDGDTNTGELFF
CDR3 DNA: TGCAGTGCAAACCCGTATAGAGACGGGGACACGAACACCGGGGAGCTGTTTTTT

clone size: -
D gene: TRBD1
V gene: TRBV7-8
J gene: TRBJ1-4
CDR3 protein: CASSSRQGAREKLFF
CDR3 DNA: TGTGCCAGCAGCTCCAGACAGGGGGCGAGGGAAAAACTGTTTTTT

clone size: -
D gene: TRBD1
V gene: TRBV28
J gene: TRBJ2-5
CDR3 protein: CASSPGTGRQETQYF
CDR3 DNA: TGTGCCAGCAGTCCCGGGACAGGCCGCCAAGAGACCCAGTACTTC

clone size: -
D gene: -
V gene: TRBV4-1
J gene: TRBJ2-3
CDR3 protein: CASSQEASGDTQYF
CDR3 DNA: TGCGCCAGCAGCCAAGAGGCAAGCGGGGATACGCAGTATTTT

clone size: many
D gene: -
V gene: TRBV28
J gene: TRBJ1-3
CDR3 protein: CASRQDWFSGNTIYF
CDR3 DNA: TGTGCCAGCAGGCAAGATTGGTTCTCTGGAAACACCATATATTTT

clone size: many
D gene: -
V gene: TRBV9
J gene: TRBJ2-1
CDR3 protein: CASSVGVNEQFF
CDR3 DNA: TGTGCCAGCAGCGTAGGGGTGAATGAGCAGTTCTTC

clone size: -
D gene: TRBD2
V gene: TRBV12-3/TRBV12-4
J gene: TRBJ2-7
CDR3 protein: CASSSPTSDSYEQYF
CDR3 DNA: TGTGCCAGCAGTTCACCGACTAGCGACTCCTACGAGCAGTACTTC

clone size: -
D gene: TRBD1
V gene: TRBV6-6
J gene: TRBJ2-7
CDR3 protein: CASSTTGAQYF
CDR3 DNA: TGTGCCAGCAGTACAACAGGGGCGCAGTACTTC

clone size: -
D gene: TRBD2
V gene: TRBV6-1
J gene: TRBJ2-5
CDR3 protein: CASSRWTSGGQETQYF
CDR3 DNA: TGTGCCAGCAGCCGATGGACTAGCGGGGGCCAAGAGACCCAGTACTTC

clone size: -
D gene: -
V gene: TRBV13
J gene: TRBJ2-1
CDR3 protein: CASSYISSMGYNEQFF
CDR3 DNA: TGTGCCAGCAGCTATATATCAAGCATGGGTTACAATGAGCAGTTCTTC

clone size: -
D gene: -
V gene: TRBV6-6
J gene: TRBJ1-3
CDR3 protein: CASSLGAGNTIYF
CDR3 DNA: TGTGCCAGCAGTCTCGGGGCAGGCAACACCATATATTTT

clone size: many
D gene: -
V gene: TRBV4-3
J gene: TRBJ2-2
CDR3 protein: CASSQNQGGTGELFF
CDR3 DNA: TGCGCCAGCAGCCAAAACCAGGGAGGTACGGGGGAGCTGTTTTTT

clone size: few
D gene: TRBD1
V gene: TRBV11-2
J gene: TRBJ2-7
CDR3 protein: CASTYSGQGTSFYEQYF
CDR3 DNA: TGTGCCAGCACGTACTCGGGACAGGGGACTTCTTTCTACGAGCAGTACTTC

clone size: few
D gene: TRBD2
V gene: TRBV4-2
J gene: TRBJ2-7
CDR3 protein: CASSPGLASSYEQYF
CDR3 DNA: TGTGCCAGCAGCCCCGGACTAGCGAGCTCCTACGAGCAGTACTTC

clone size: -
D gene: -
V gene: TRBV29-1
J gene: TRBJ2-1
CDR3 protein: CSVEGRLANDGEQFF
CDR3 DNA: TGCAGCGTTGAAGGAAGACTCGCCAACGATGGTGAGCAGTTCTTC

clone size: -
D gene: TRBD2
V gene: TRBV20-1
J gene: TRBJ2-7
CDR3 protein: CSARGRGAYEQYF
CDR3 DNA: TGCAGTGCTAGAGGGCGGGGGGCCTACGAGCAGTACTTC

clone size: few
D gene: TRBD1
V gene: TRBV6-1
J gene: TRBJ1-1
CDR3 protein: CASSARDRGWDGEAFF
CDR3 DNA: TGTGCCAGCAGTGCCCGGGACAGGGGATGGGACGGTGAAGCTTTCTTT

clone size: many
D gene: TRBD1
V gene: TRBV11-3
J gene: TRBJ2-1
CDR3 protein: CASSSRDRGLDSYNEQFF
CDR3 DNA: TGTGCCAGCAGCTCCCGGGACAGGGGGTTAGACTCCTACAATGAGCAGTTCTTC

clone size: -
D gene: -
V gene: TRBV20-1
J gene: TRBJ2-7
CDR3 protein: CSARGLRDPGTDSYEQYF
CDR3 DNA: TGCAGTGCTAGAGGTCTTAGGGATCCCGGGACGGATTCCTACGAGCAGTACTTC

clone size: -
D gene: -
V gene: TRBV12-3/TRBV12-4
J gene: TRBJ2-6
CDR3 protein: CASSGLMAPGANVLTF
CDR3 DNA: TGTGCCAGCAGTGGGTTGATGGCCCCTGGGGCCAACGTCCTGACTTTC

clone size: few
D gene: TRBD1
V gene: TRBV4-2
J gene: TRBJ1-1
CDR3 protein: CASSHPPGQGLTEAFF
CDR3 DNA: TGTGCCAGCAGCCACCCTCCTGGACAGGGATTGACTGAAGCTTTCTTT

clone size: many
D gene: -
V gene: TRBV4-3
J gene: TRBJ2-1
CDR3 protein: CASSQDELSYNEQFF
CDR3 DNA: TGCGCCAGCAGCCAAGATGAACTATCCTACAATGAGCAGTTCTTC

clone size: many
D gene: TRBD1
V gene: TRBV27
J gene: TRBJ1-1
CDR3 protein: CASRAQGADTEAFF
CDR3 DNA: TGTGCCAGCAGGGCACAGGGGGCGGACACTGAAGCTTTCTTT

clone size: -
D gene: -
V gene: TRBV3-1
J gene: TRBJ1-3
CDR3 protein: CASSQVTGDTIYF
CDR3 DNA: TGTGCCAGCAGCCAAGTAACCGGGGACACCATATATTTT

clone size: few
D gene: -
V gene: TRBV14
J gene: TRBJ2-5
CDR3 protein: CASSQDSVVETQYF
CDR3 DNA: TGTGCCAGCAGCCAAGACTCTGTTGTCGAGACCCAGTACTTC

clone size: few
D gene: TRBD2
V gene: TRBV11-2
J gene: TRBJ2-1
CDR3 protein: CASSTQGGRLNEQFF
CDR3 DNA: TGTGCCAGCAGCACCCAAGGCGGGAGGCTCAATGAGCAGTTCTTC

clone size: few
D gene: -
V gene: TRBV7-9
J gene: TRBJ2-2
CDR3 protein: CASRGWLNTGELFF
CDR3 DNA: TGTGCCAGCAGGGGATGGTTGAACACCGGGGAGCTGTTTTTT